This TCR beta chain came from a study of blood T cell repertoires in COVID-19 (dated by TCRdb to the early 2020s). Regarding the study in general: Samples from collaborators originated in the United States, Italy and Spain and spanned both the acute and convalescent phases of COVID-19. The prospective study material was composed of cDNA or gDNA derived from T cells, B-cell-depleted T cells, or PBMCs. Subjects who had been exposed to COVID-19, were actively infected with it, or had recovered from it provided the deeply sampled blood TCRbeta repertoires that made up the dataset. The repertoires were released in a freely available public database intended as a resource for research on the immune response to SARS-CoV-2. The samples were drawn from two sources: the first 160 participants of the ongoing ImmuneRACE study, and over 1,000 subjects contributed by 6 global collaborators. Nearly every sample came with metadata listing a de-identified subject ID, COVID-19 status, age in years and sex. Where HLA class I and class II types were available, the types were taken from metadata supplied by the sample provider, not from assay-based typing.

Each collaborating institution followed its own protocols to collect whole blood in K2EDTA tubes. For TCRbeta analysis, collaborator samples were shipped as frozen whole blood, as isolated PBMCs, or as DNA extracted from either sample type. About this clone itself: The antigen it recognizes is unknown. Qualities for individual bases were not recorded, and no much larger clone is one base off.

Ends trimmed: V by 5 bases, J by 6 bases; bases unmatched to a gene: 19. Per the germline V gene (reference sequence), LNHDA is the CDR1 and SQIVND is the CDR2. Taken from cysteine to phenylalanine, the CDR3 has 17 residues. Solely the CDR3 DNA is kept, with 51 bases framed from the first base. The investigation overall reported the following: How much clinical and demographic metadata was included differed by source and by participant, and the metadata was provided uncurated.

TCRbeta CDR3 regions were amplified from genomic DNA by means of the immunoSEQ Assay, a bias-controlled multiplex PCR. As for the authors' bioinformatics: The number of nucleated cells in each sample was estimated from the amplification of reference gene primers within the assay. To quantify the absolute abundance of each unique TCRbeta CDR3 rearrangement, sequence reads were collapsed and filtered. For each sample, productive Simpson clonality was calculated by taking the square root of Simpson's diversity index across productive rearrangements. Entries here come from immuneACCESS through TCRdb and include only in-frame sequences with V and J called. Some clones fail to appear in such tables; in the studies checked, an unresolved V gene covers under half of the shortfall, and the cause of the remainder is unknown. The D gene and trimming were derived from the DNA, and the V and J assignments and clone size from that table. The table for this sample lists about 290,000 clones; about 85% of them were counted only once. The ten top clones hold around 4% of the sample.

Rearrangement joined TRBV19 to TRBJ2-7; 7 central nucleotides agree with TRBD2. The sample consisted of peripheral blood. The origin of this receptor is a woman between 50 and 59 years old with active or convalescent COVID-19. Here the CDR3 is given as CASSPRRFAGAGFEQYF. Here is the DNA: TGTGCCAGTAGTCCCCGTCGCTTTGCGGGAGCGGGGTTCGAGCAGTACTTC.